What follows are 21 T cell receptor beta chains derived from one specimen sequenced in a study of neoadjuvant nivolumab and ipilimumab in lung cancer. This table comes from immunoSEQ multiplex PCR, and its TCRdb copy is limited to in-frame clones, with some not included. Of about 18,000 clones listed, 85% to 90% were seen once; the top ten hold less than 2.5%. Here the sequenced sample was peripheral blood, taken before neoadjuvant nivolumab, alone or with ipilimumab. Source of these receptors: an adult with non-small cell lung cancer.

The chain's CDR3 is CAWSVVRGRTNEQFF. The CDR3 DNA reads TGTGCCTGGAGTGTAGTCCGGGGGCGTACGAATGAGCAGTTCTTC. The chain is built from TRBV30 and TRBJ2-1; D tentatively reads TRBD1 or TRBD2 (6 bases each). Trimming took 0 bases from V and 7 from J, leaving 16 bases between them. The CDR3 loop spans 15 amino acids. The V gene's germline CDR1 is GTSNPN and CDR2 SVGIG (reference sequence).

This CDR3 reads CASRLASTGPNEKLFF. In DNA, the CDR3 is TGTGCAAGTCGCTTAGCGTCCACAGGGCCTAATGAAAAACTGTTTTTT. This chain links TRBV12-2 with TRBJ1-4; the table's D call, TRBD1, has no DNA check behind it. TRBV12-2 is a pseudogene locus. The length of the CDR3 is 16 residues.

This rearrangement joins TRBV7-8 to TRBJ2-7, with D uncertain. CDR1 is SGHVS and CDR2 is FQNEAQ in the germline V gene. V dropped 1 base and J dropped 2 bases, with 3 bases sitting between them. The CDR3 has 12 residues. In nucleotides, the CDR3 is TGTGCCAGCAGCTTAGGGGCCTACGAGCAGTACTTC. This encodes CASSLGAYEQYF. The whole variable domain, filled in from reference TRBV7-8 and TRBJ2-7, reads GAGVSQSPRYKVAKRGQDVALRCDPISGHVSLFWYQQALGQGPEFLTYFQNEAQLDKSGLPSDRFFAERPEGSVSTLKIQRTQQEDSAVYLCASSLGAYEQYFGPGTRLTVT.

This chain uses TRBV5-5 with TRBJ1-5; D is uncertain. The V and J ends lost 2 bases and 4 bases respectively, with 16 bases between them. CDR3 length: 16 amino acids. Germline V CDR1 and CDR2: SGHKS, YYEKEE (reference sequence). CDR3 sequence (DNA): TGTGCCAGCAGCTTATTTGGCCCAACTACTAATCAGCCCCAGCATTTT. Translation gives CASSLFGPTTNQPQHF.

The chain combines TRBV5-4 with TRBJ2-5; 9 bases fit TRBD1. V lost 1 base and J lost 5; bases outside the gene matches: 12. The CDR3 length is 17 residues. Germline CDR1 SGHNT, CDR2 YYREEE (reference sequence). CDR3 residues: CASSLPNRDRERETQYF. DNA for the CDR3: TGTGCCAGCAGCTTGCCCAACCGGGACAGGGAGAGGGAGACCCAGTACTTC.

This chain connects TRBV29-1 to TRBJ2-1, with 9 bases fitting TRBD2. The V segment lost 0 bases and the J segment 8 bases; nucleotides outside the gene matches: 8. The CDR3 extends over 15 amino acids. The V gene's germline CDR1 is SQVTM and CDR2 ANQGSEA. This chain's CDR3 is CSVEDPREGRDEQFF. The CDR3, as DNA: TGCAGCGTTGAAGATCCGCGGGAGGGCCGTGATGAGCAGTTCTTC.

This clone has a handful of counts. V is TRBV27 and J is TRBJ1-2; a possible D gene is TRBD1 (6 bases). Germline values: CDR1 MNHEY, CDR2 SMNVEV (reference sequence). The V end lost 6 bases, the J end lost 8 bases, and 10 bases lay between the germline ends. The CDR3 runs to 11 residues. CDR3 in DNA: TGTGCCAGCAGGGAGGGGGGAGGCTACACCTTC. Protein sequence: CASREGGGYTF.

The chain uses TRBV5-1 and TRBJ1-2; the D gene is possibly TRBD1 (5 bases). This CDR3 has 13 amino acids. The V end was cut by 4 bases, the J end by 1 base, with 8 bases between. Germline-derived CDR1 and CDR2 are SGHRS and YFSETQ. The CDR3 DNA reads as TGCGCCAGCAGCCCGGGGGGTAACTATGGCTACACCTTC. The encoded protein is CASSPGGNYGYTF.

This clone occurred once. The chain couples TRBV18 to TRBJ2-1, with 7 bases matching TRBD2. V lost 3 bases to trimming and J lost 7 bases; unmatched junction nucleotides: 6. This CDR3 has 14 residues. From germline, CDR1 is KGHSH and CDR2 LQKENI. CDR3 amino acids: CASSPPGLSNEQFF. The DNA for the CDR3 is TGTGCCAGCTCACCCCCGGGACTATCAAATGAGCAGTTCTTC.

The genes are TRBV5-1 and TRBJ1-2; 8 bases match TRBD1. CDR1 is SGHRS, CDR2 YFSETQ, per germline. The CDR3 has 13 residues. The V gene end was trimmed by 4 bases and the J gene end by 8 bases; junction bases not matched to a gene: 7. The CDR3 loop is CASSTGQGEGYTF. CDR3 nucleotide sequence: TGCGCCAGCAGCACCGGACAGGGCGAGGGCTACACCTTC.

V gene TRBV6-5 combines with J gene TRBJ2-7, with D possibly called TRBD1 or TRBD2 (5 bases each). V shed 5 bases and J shed 5 bases, with 16 bases lying between them. The CDR3 has 14 residues. Germline values: CDR1 MNHEY, CDR2 SVGAGI. The CDR3 nucleotides read TGTGCCAGCAGTCCTGCTGGGGGAATTCACGAGCAGTACTTC. Amino acids: CASSPAGGIHEQYF.

The J gene is TRBJ1-2, the V gene TRBV6-5; D may be TRBD1 (5 bases). Between the trimmed V and J ends, which lost 6 bases and 2 bases, there was a span of 16 bases. Germline V gene lookup returns CDR1 MNHEY and CDR2 SVGAGI. The CDR3 length is 15 residues. Here the CDR3 reads CASSPGGGGNYGYTF. In nucleotides, the CDR3 is TGTGCCAGCAGCCCCGGTGGGGGAGGGAACTATGGCTACACCTTC.

J is TRBJ2-7 and V is TRBV5-6, with D perhaps being TRBD1 or TRBD2 (5 bases each). Trimming stripped 7 bases from V and 7 bases from J, with 18 bases between. There are 13 residues in the CDR3. Germline CDR1 and CDR2: SGHDT and YYEEEE. CDR3 DNA: TGTGCCAGCGGATCGGGACGTACCACGGAGCAGTACTTC. Its protein product is CASGSGRTTEQYF.

This rearrangement joins TRBV6-5 to TRBJ2-5; 10 nucleotides match TRBD2. The length of the CDR3 is 15 residues. The V segment lost 5 bases and the J segment 1 base; nucleotides outside the gene matches: 4. CDR1 is MNHEY, CDR2 SVGAGI, per germline. The CDR3, as DNA: TGTGCCAGCAGTCGATGGACTAGCGGCCAAGAGACCCAGTACTTC. Protein: CASSRWTSGQETQYF.

J is TRBJ2-7 and V is TRBV6-5; 7 bases align to TRBD2. CDR1 and CDR2 (germline): MNHEY, SVGAGI. The CDR3 sequence is 13 residues long. J gave up 0 bases and V 7 bases, and 3 bases lay outside the gene matches. The CDR3 protein is CASTGGGSYEQYF. In nucleotides, the CDR3 is TGTGCCAGCACCGGCGGGGGCTCCTACGAGCAGTACTTC.

The rearrangement uses TRBV7-2 and TRBJ1-5, with TRBD1 matching 10 bases. Germline CDR1 is SGHTA and CDR2 is FQGNSA. Trimming cost V 5 bases and J 4 bases; bases outside gene matches: 2. The CDR3 is 14 residues long. The CDR3 DNA follows: TGTGCCAGCAGCCCGGACAGGGGGAATCAGCCCCAGCATTTT. Encoded protein: CASSPDRGNQPQHF.

The chain uses TRBV27 and TRBJ2-7; D call uncertain. CDR3 length: 13 amino acids. Germline loops: CDR1 MNHEY, CDR2 SMNVEV (reference sequence). Trimming pared 3 bases from V and 0 bases from J, leaving 6 bases between. CDR3 in amino acids: CASSFSPSYEQYF. Written as DNA, the CDR3 is TGTGCCAGCAGTTTTTCTCCCTCCTACGAGCAGTACTTC.

The rearrangement links TRBV7-9 to TRBJ1-3, with D unclear. V lost 1 base and J lost 5, with 15 bases in between. Germline loops: CDR1 SEHNR, CDR2 FQNEAQ (reference sequence). This CDR3 comprises 16 residues. This CDR3 reads CASSLEGSRRRNTIYF. CDR3 coding DNA: TGTGCCAGCAGCTTAGAGGGTTCCAGAAGGCGAAACACCATATATTTT.

The rearrangement links TRBV29-1 to TRBJ2-3, with D unresolved. CDR3 length equals 12 residues. The germline V gene encodes CDR1 SQVTM and CDR2 ANQGSEA. Between the trimmed V and J ends, which lost 2 bases and 2 bases, there was a span of 5 bases. CDR3 coding DNA: TGCAGCGTTGAACCCATCACAGATACGCAGTATTTT. This encodes CSVEPITDTQYF.

The chain carries TRBV6-1 and TRBJ1-5, with D possibly TRBD1 on 5 matching bases. The CDR3 runs 14 residues. In germline, CDR1 is MNHNS, CDR2 SASEGT. The V and J ends lost 0 bases and 7 bases respectively, with 10 bases between them. Here the CDR3 DNA reads TGTGCCAGCAGTGAAGCCTGGCAGGGACAGCCCCAGCATTTT. Its translation: CASSEAWQGQPQHF.

J is TRBJ2-1 and V is TRBV29-1; D may be TRBD2 (9 bases). Trimming took 5 bases from V and 0 from J, leaving 26 bases between them. Per germline, CDR1 SQVTM and CDR2 ANQGSEA. The CDR3 covers 19 residues. CDR3 protein: CSVQTGEASGIPSYNEQFF. CDR3 nucleotide sequence: TGCAGCGTTCAGACAGGGGAGGCTAGCGGGATTCCCTCCTACAATGAGCAGTTCTTC.